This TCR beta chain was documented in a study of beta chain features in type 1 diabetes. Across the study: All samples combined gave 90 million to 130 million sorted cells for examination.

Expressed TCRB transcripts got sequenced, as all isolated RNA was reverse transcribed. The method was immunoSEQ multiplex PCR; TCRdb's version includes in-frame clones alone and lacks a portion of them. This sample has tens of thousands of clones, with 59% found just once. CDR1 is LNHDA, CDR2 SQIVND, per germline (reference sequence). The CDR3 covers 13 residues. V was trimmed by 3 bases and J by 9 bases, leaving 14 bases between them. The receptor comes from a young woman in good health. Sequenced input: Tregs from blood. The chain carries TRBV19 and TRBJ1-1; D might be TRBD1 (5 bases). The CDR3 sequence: CASSIGVGDKAFF. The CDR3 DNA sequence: TGTGCCAGTAGTATCGGCGTAGGGGATAAAGCTTTCTTT.